The 18 T cell receptor beta chains given below trace back to one sample, sequenced in a study of identical twins. Each CDR3 protein gets one entry after TCRdb re-called the 5' RACE reads with MiXCR. Here the sample spans approximately 1.8 million distinct CDR3 sequences, less than 40% being singletons. Source material: cord blood. These receptor sequences come from a newborn girl in good health.

This chain joins TRBV28 and TRBJ2-7; perhaps TRBD1 as D (6 bases). Deletions cut 1 base from V and 5 bases from J, with 15 bases between. This CDR3 has 15 residues. CDR1 is MDHEN and CDR2 is SYDVKM in the germline V gene. CDR3 in amino acids: CASSLLQGMGDEQYF. CDR3 DNA: TGTGCCAGCAGTTTATTACAGGGTATGGGGGACGAGCAGTACTTC.

This clonotype was seen repeatedly, ten times or more. The rearrangement uses TRBV4-2 and TRBJ2-7; 11 bases align to TRBD2. The germline gives CDR1 LGHNA, CDR2 YNFKEQ. This CDR3 comprises 15 residues. Trimming took 0 bases from V and 2 from J; bases not matched to a gene: 0. CDR3 in amino acids: CASSQDSGRAYEQYF. The CDR3 nucleotides are TGTGCCAGCAGCCAAGATAGCGGGAGGGCCTACGAGCAGTACTTC.

The chain uses TRBV20-1 and TRBJ2-1; 11 nucleotides agree with TRBD2. Trimming at V came to 4 bases and at J to 3 bases, leaving 5 bases not matched to a gene. The CDR3 is 15 amino acids. The germline V gene has CDR1 DFQATT and CDR2 SNEGSKA (reference sequence). CDR3 sequence: CSATPTSGDYNEQFF. The CDR3 DNA is TGCAGTGCTACCCCGACTAGCGGGGACTACAATGAGCAGTTCTTC.

The CDR3 is CASSEWDGYQPQHF. The CDR3 nucleotides read TGTGCCAGCAGTGAGTGGGACGGTTATCAGCCCCAGCATTTT. The chain is built from TRBV6-4 and TRBJ1-5; D perhaps matches TRBD1 (5 bases). CDR3 length: 14 residues. Germline V gene data show CDR1 as MRHNA and CDR2 as SNTAGT. V lost 3 bases and J lost 5, with 11 bases in between.

This clonotype turned up a few times. The CDR3 region has the DNA TGTGCCAGCAGTTATAAACTAGCGACTGAGCAGTTCTTC. Its translation: CASSYKLATEQFF. The chain recombines TRBV28 with TRBJ2-1; 7 positions match TRBD2. Germline trimming cut 4 bases from V and 9 bases from J; bases unmatched to any gene: 6. Germline V gives CDR1 MDHEN, CDR2 SYDVKM. The CDR3 consists of 13 residues. The full variable domain, with the rest looked up from reference TRBV28 and TRBJ2-1, is DVKVTQSSRYLVKRTGEKVFLECVQDMDHENMFWYRQDPGLGLRLIYFSYDVKMKEKGDIPEGYSVSREKKERFSLILESASTNQTSMYLCASSYKLATEQFFGPGTRLTVL.

Concerning this clonotype: At one of its ends the junction is not consistent with the germline gene, which may arise from a read error. The V call is TRBV4-1, the J call TRBJ1-2; D unclear. The CDR3 is 12 amino acids. CDR1 is MGHRA and CDR2 is YSYEKL in the germline V gene. The CDR3 sequence: CASSQARYSYTF. The CDR3, as DNA: TGCGCCAGCAGCCAAGCCCGCTATAGCTACACCTTC.

DNA of the CDR3: TGTGCCAGCAGTTACGATGCAGCTCGGGATGAGCAGTACTTC. It codes for CASSYDAARDEQYF. The genes are TRBV6-5 and TRBJ2-5, with D perhaps TRBD2 (5 bases). Looked up from germline, CDR1 is MNHEY and CDR2 is SVGAGI. Deletions cut 2 bases from V and 11 bases from J, with 18 bases between. The CDR3 is 14 amino acids.

This clonotype turned up a few times. V is TRBV10-3 and J is TRBJ1-2, with TRBD1 identical over 10 bases. Germline V gene sequence: CDR1 ENHRY, CDR2 SYGVKD. This CDR3 has 13 amino acids. V shed 6 bases and J 4 bases; nucleotides not matched to a gene: 2. The CDR3: CAIRTGGGYGYTF. As DNA, the CDR3 is TGTGCCATCAGGACAGGGGGCGGCTATGGCTACACCTTC.

The V call is TRBV5-1, the J call TRBJ2-1, with D possibly matching TRBD2 (6 bases). Per germline, CDR1 SGHRS and CDR2 YFSETQ. The V gene lost 4 bases and the J gene lost 3 bases, with 11 bases spanning the gap. The CDR3 contains 14 residues. DNA of the CDR3: TGCGCCAGCAGCACTCAAGCGGGCTACAATGAGCAGTTCTTC. Translating gives CASSTQAGYNEQFF. The full variable domain, completed using reference TRBV5-1 and TRBJ2-1, is KAGVTQTPRYLIKTRGQQVTLSCSPISGHRSVSWYQQTPGQGLQFLFEYFSETQRNKGNFPGRFSGRQFSNSRSEMNVSTLELGDSALYLCASSTQAGYNEQFFGPGTRLTVL.

This clonotype has more than one count but fewer than ten. This chain joins TRBV27 and TRBJ2-1; 13 bases match TRBD2. CDR3 length: 16 residues. The V gene end was trimmed by 5 bases and the J gene end by 4 bases; junction bases not matched to a gene: 5. The germline gives CDR1 MNHEY, CDR2 SMNVEV (reference sequence). The CDR3 nucleotides read TGTGCCAGCAGTGTGACGGGACTAGCGGGGTACAATGAGCAGTTCTTC. This codes for CASSVTGLAGYNEQFF.

The J gene is TRBJ2-1, the V gene TRBV27; D tentatively reads TRBD1 or TRBD2 (6 bases each). The CDR3 runs to 14 residues. Germline V gene data show CDR1 as MNHEY and CDR2 as SMNVEV (reference sequence). V was trimmed by 5 bases and J by 10 bases, leaving 18 bases between them. CDR3 loop: CASSPPGAQDEQFF. CDR3 in DNA: TGTGCCAGCAGTCCCCCGGGGGCACAGGACGAGCAGTTCTTC.

This rearrangement joins TRBV7-9 to TRBJ1-2; tentatively, D is TRBD1 (6 bases). Germline V gene sequence: CDR1 SEHNR, CDR2 FQNEAQ (reference sequence). V was pared by 5 bases and J by 0 bases, with 25 bases between. The CDR3 loop spans 19 amino acids. CDR3 sequence (DNA): TGTGCCAGCAGCCACTCACTCTTAGGAACAGGGAACTCTAACTATGGCTACACCTTC. Its translation: CASSHSLLGTGNSNYGYTF. Based on the CDR3 plus reference TRBV7-9 and TRBJ1-2, the full variable domain is DTGVSQNPRHKITKRGQNVTFRCDPISEHNRLYWYRQTLGQGPEFLTYFQNEAQLEKSRLLSDRFSAERPKGSFSTLEIQRTEQGDSAMYLCASSHSLLGTGNSNYGYTFGSGTRLTVV.

This clonotype was recorded many times. The V call is TRBV4-2, the J call TRBJ2-6, with D hard to call. The CDR3 loop spans 16 amino acids. Trimming pared 0 bases from V and 2 bases from J, leaving 8 bases between. CDR1 and CDR2 from the germline V gene are LGHNA and YNFKEQ. In nucleotides, the CDR3 is TGTGCCAGCAGCCAAGATTTCGATACTGGGGCCAACGTCCTGACTTTC. As protein: CASSQDFDTGANVLTF.

This chain joins TRBV27 and TRBJ2-1; D is ambiguous. Germline lookup yields CDR1 MNHEY and CDR2 SMNVEV (reference sequence). The CDR3 spans 14 residues. Trimming took off 3 bases at V and 5 bases at J, with 11 bases between the two ends. In DNA form, the CDR3 reads TGTGCCAGCAGTTTCTCGGATCAGCACAATGAGCAGTTCTTC. This codes for CASSFSDQHNEQFF.

A word on this clonotype: Compared with germline, one end of the junction differs, possibly owing to a read error. The chain employs TRBV7-7 and TRBJ2-3; possible D gene TRBD1, 6 bases. This CDR3 spans 17 amino acids. CDR1 is SSHAT and CDR2 is FNYEAQ in the germline V gene (reference sequence). The CDR3 DNA is TGTGCTAGCAGCTTAGGGGTCGGCAGGGGTGCCCAGAATACGCAGTATTTT. This encodes CASSLGVGRGAQNTQYF.

This clonotype was seen more than once but under ten times. The chain uses TRBV18 and TRBJ2-7; 9 bases map to TRBD1. The V gene end was trimmed by 2 bases and the J gene end by 3 bases; junction bases not matched to a gene: 2. Germline CDR1 reads KGHSH; CDR2 reads LQKENI. The CDR3 spans 14 residues. CDR3 protein: CASSPRGQGYEQYF. The CDR3 DNA follows: TGTGCCAGCTCACCAAGGGGACAGGGCTACGAGCAGTACTTC. The complete variable domain, with remaining parts taken from reference TRBV18 and TRBJ2-7, reads NAGVMQNPRHLVRRRGQEARLRCSPMKGHSHVYWYRQLPEEGLKFMVYLQKENIIDESGMPKERFSAEFPKEGPSILRIQQVVRGDSAAYFCASSPRGQGYEQYFGPGTRLTVT.

A few counts support this clonotype. The genes are TRBV20-1 and TRBJ1-2; D is undetermined. Germline V gene sequence: CDR1 DFQATT, CDR2 SNEGSKA (reference sequence). The CDR3 loop spans 11 amino acids. The CDR3 nucleotides are TGCACGTGGGGTGCCCTCTATGGCTACACCTTC. Residues: CTWGALYGYTF.

The genes are TRBV9 and TRBJ1-1, with D possibly being TRBD1 (5 bases). Per the germline V gene, CDR1 is SGDLS and CDR2 is YYNGEE. Trimming took 3 bases from V and 4 from J, leaving 10 bases between them. The CDR3 has 13 amino acids. The chain's CDR3 is CASSGVDSTEAFF. CDR3 DNA sequence: TGTGCCAGCAGCGGAGTCGACAGCACTGAAGCTTTCTTT.